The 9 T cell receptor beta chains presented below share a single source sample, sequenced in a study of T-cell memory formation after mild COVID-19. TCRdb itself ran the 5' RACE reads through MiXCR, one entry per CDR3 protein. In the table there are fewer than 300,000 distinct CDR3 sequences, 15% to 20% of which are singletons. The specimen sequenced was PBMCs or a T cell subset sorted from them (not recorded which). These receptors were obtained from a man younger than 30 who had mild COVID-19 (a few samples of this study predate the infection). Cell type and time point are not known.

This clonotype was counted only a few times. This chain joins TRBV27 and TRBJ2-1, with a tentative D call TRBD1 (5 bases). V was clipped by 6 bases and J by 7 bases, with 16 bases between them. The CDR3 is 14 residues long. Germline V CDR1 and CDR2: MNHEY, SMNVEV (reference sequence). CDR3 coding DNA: TGTGCCAGCAGAGCCCGTCAGGGATTGAATGAGCAGTTCTTC. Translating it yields CASRARQGLNEQFF.

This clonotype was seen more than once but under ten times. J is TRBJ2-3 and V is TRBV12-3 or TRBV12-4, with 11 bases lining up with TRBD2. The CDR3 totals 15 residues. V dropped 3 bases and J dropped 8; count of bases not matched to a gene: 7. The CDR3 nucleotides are TGTGCCAGCAGTTTTATAGCGGGGGGGCCTGTTACGCAGTATTTT. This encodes CASSFIAGGPVTQYF.

The CDR3 region has the DNA TGTGCCAGCAGCTTCCCCCGAGTCTCCGAGTCTGGGGCCAACGTCCTGACTTTC. Translated: CASSFPRVSESGANVLTF. The chain couples TRBV11-2 to TRBJ2-6; D is undetermined. With 3 bases removed from V and 1 base from J, the gap between germline ends came to 16 bases. Germline-derived CDR1 and CDR2 are SGHAT and FQNNGV. CDR3 length: 18 residues. The variable domain in full, completed from reference TRBV11-2 and TRBJ2-6, reads EAGVAQSPRYKIIEKRQSVAFWCNPISGHATLYWYQQILGQGPKLLIQFQNNGVVDDSQLPKDRFSAERLKGVDSTLKIQPAKLEDSAVYLCASSFPRVSESGANVLTFGAGSRLTVL.

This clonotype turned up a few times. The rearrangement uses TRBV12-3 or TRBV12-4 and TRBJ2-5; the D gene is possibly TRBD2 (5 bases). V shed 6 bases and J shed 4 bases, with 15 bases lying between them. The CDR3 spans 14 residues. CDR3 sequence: CASSRSGVRETQYF. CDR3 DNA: TGTGCCAGCAGCCGCTCCGGGGTCCGAGAGACCCAGTACTTC.

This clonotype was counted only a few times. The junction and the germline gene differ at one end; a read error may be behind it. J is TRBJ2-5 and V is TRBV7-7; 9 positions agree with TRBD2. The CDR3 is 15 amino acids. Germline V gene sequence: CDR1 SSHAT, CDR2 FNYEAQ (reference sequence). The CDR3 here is CASSRTSATQETQYF. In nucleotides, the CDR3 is TGTGCTAGCAGCCGGACTAGCGCAACCCAAGAGACCCAGTACTTC.

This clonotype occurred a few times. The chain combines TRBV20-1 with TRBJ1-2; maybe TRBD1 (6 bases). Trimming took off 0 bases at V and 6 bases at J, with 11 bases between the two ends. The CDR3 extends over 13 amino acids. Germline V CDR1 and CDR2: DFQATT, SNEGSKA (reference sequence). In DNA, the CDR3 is TGCAGTGCTAGAGATCTGACAGGAGATGGCTACACCTTC. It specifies CSARDLTGDGYTF.

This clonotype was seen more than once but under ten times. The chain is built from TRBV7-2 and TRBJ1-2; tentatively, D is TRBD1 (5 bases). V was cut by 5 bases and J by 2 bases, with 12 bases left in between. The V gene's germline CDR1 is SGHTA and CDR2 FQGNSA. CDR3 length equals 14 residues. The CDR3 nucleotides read TGTGCCAGCAGCCCCGCCGGGGACAACTATGGCTACACCTTC. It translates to CASSPAGDNYGYTF. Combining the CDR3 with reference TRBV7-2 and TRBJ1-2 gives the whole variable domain GAGVSQSPSNKVTEKGKDVELRCDPISGHTALYWYRQSLGQGLEFLIYFQGNSAPDKSGLPSDRFSAERTGGSVSTLTIQRTQQEDSAVYLCASSPAGDNYGYTFGSGTRLTVV.

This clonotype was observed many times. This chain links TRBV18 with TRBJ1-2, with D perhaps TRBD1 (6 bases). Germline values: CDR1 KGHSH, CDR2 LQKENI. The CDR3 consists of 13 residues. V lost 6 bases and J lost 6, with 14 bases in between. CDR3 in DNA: TGTGCCAGCTCCCCAAGGCCAGGGGATGGCTACACCTTC. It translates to CASSPRPGDGYTF. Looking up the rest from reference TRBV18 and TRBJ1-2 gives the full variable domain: NAGVMQNPRHLVRRRGQEARLRCSPMKGHSHVYWYRQLPEEGLKFMVYLQKENIIDESGMPKERFSAEFPKEGPSILRIQQVVRGDSAAYFCASSPRPGDGYTFGSGTRLTVV.

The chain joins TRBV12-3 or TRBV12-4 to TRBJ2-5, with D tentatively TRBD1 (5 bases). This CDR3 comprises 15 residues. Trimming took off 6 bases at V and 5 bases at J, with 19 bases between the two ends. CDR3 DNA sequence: TGTGCCAGCAGCCGCGACGGACAATCCTGGGAGACCCAGTACTTC. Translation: CASSRDGQSWETQYF.